This T cell receptor (beta chain) is drawn from a study of blood T cell repertoires in COVID-19 (dated by TCRdb to 2019 to 2021). Study-level background: The collaborator samples originated in the United States, Italy and Spain and spanned the acute and convalescent phases of COVID-19. The prospective study material was composed of cDNA or gDNA derived from T cells, B-cell-depleted T cells, or PBMCs. Deeply sampled blood TCRbeta repertoires from subjects exposed to, actively infected with, or recovered from COVID-19 were included in the dataset. The repertoires were made available in a free public database intended to serve as a resource for research on the immune response to SARS-CoV-2. Samples were obtained from the ongoing ImmuneRACE study (first 160 participants) and from 1,254 subjects provided by 6 global collaborators. The sample metadata nearly always contained a de-identified subject ID, COVID-19 status, age in years and sex. Where HLA class I and class II types were available, the types were taken from metadata supplied by the sample provider, not from assay-based typing. Findings and caveats that apply to the study as a whole: The quantity of clinical and demographic metadata differed by source and by participant and was supplied without curation.

The immunoSEQ Assay, a bias-controlled multiplex PCR, was used to amplify TCRbeta CDR3 regions from genomic DNA. Per the original workflow: Nucleated cell counts per sample were estimated from amplification of reference gene primers within the assay. To quantify the absolute abundance of each unique TCRbeta CDR3 rearrangement, sequence reads were collapsed and filtered. Productive Simpson clonality was computed per sample as the square root of Simpson's diversity index over productive rearrangements. Not all clones reach the TCRdb copy of this immuneACCESS table, which keeps in-frame sequences only. Checked studies attribute under half of the gap to unresolved V genes and leave the rest unexplained. V and J calls and clone size are those listed in that table; D and trimming were worked out from the DNA. The sample profile shows some 55,000 clones; 90% of them were found once. The ten largest clonotypes hold approximately 8% of the sample.

The CDR3 measures 14 amino acids from cysteine to phenylalanine. Only CDR3 DNA is held: 42 bases, read in frame from base 1. Germline trimming: 3 bases from V, 4 bases from J; junction bases outside gene matches: 3. CDR1 and CDR2 are read off the germline V gene as KGHSH and LQKENI. Turning to this clone: Its antigen specificity is not known. Within one base of it there is no much larger clone, and no base qualities were kept. Other DNA sequences in this sample translate to the same CDR3.

Whole blood was collected in K2EDTA tubes by collaborating institutions according to the institutions' own protocols. Collaborator samples were shipped for TCRbeta analysis as frozen whole blood, isolated PBMCs, or DNA extracted from either sample type. The sample was peripheral blood. The TCR comes from a woman in her thirties or forties with active COVID-19. This chain joins TRBV18 to TRBJ1-3; 7 bases in the junction line up with TRBD1. CDR3 protein: CASSPTGSGNTIYF. The DNA sequence is as follows: TGTGCCAGCTCACCGACAGGGTCCGGAAACACCATATATTTT. The full variable domain, with segments outside the CDR3 supplied by the reference TRBV18 and TRBJ1-3 proteins, appears as NAGVMQNPRHLVRRRGQEARLRCSPMKGHSHVYWYRQLPEEGLKFMVYLQKENIIDESGMPKERFSAEFPKEGPSILRIQQVVRGDSAAYFCASSPTGSGNTIYFGEGSWLTVV.